The source of this T cell receptor beta chain is a study of tumour-infiltrating T cells in Burkitt lymphoma. The overall study: Overall and progression-free survival were predicted by productive clonality.

The table lists this clone with a few counts. Germline CDR1 and CDR2: SNHLY and FYNNEI. The CDR3 totals 15 residues. The V and J ends lost 4 bases and 3 bases, in that order; junction bases with no gene match: 3. Produced via immunoSEQ multiplex PCR; TCRdb's table is partial and in-frame only. The repertoire holds 4,900 or so clones, with about a tenth as singletons. The TCR originated in a human donor with diffuse large B-cell lymphoma. This chain joins TRBV2 and TRBJ1-6; 7 bases line up with TRBD1. Specimen: tumor tissue. CDR3 region: CASSVGQNYNSPLHF. For the CDR3, the DNA is TGTGCCAGCAGTGTGGGACAGAACTATAATTCACCCCTCCACTTT.